These 15 T cell receptor beta chains share one sample of origin, sequenced in a study of T cell changes during pregnancy in multiple sclerosis. The table came from immunoSEQ multiplex PCR; TCRdb's copy has only in-frame clones and leaves some out. The sample lists more than 45,000 clones; almost 95% were seen once. The input for sequencing was CD4+ T cells from peripheral blood mononuclear cells, taken in the second trimester of pregnancy. The origin of the receptors is a female donor in good health, enrolled as a control in a pregnancy study.

The chain carries TRBV14 and TRBJ1-5; 8 bases fit TRBD1. CDR3 length equals 16 residues. With V trimmed by 1 base and J by 7 bases, 9 bases remained unmatched. Per the germline V gene, CDR1 is SGHDN and CDR2 is FVKESK. The CDR3 DNA reads as TGTGCCAGCAGCCAAGGAATCTCAGGGGGCTGGCAGCCCCAGCATTTT. Translated, it gives CASSQGISGGWQPQHF.

This chain joins TRBV6-6 and TRBJ2-5, with D unclear. The J call could be wrong; TRBJ2-7 is a better fit for the DNA end. This CDR3 has 12 amino acids. Germline loops: CDR1 MNHNY, CDR2 SVGAGI (reference sequence). The CDR3 loop is CASSLSTYEQYF. The CDR3 DNA sequence: TGTGCCAGCAGTTTGAGCACCTACGAGCAGTACTTC.

The chain uses TRBV11-2 and TRBJ1-3; D is possibly TRBD1 (6 bases). CDR1 and CDR2 (germline): SGHAT, FQNNGV. V was trimmed by 3 bases and J by 0 bases, leaving 15 bases between them. The CDR3 consists of 17 residues. The CDR3 sequence: CASSFEPGQNSGNTIYF. The CDR3 DNA follows: TGTGCCAGCAGCTTCGAACCGGGACAAAACTCTGGAAACACCATATATTTT.

The chain has TRBV6-5 and TRBJ2-7; no clear D gene. Germline V CDR1 and CDR2: MNHEY, SVGAGI. Trimming pared 8 bases from V and 4 bases from J, leaving 9 bases between. The CDR3 loop spans 11 amino acids. The CDR3: CASGPPYEQYF. As DNA, the CDR3 is TGTGCCAGCGGCCCCCCGTACGAGCAGTACTTC.

The chain links TRBV30 to TRBJ2-7; D is perhaps TRBD2 (5 bases). The CDR3 is made up of 13 amino acids. Between the trimmed V and J ends, which lost 2 bases and 3 bases, there was a span of 11 bases. Germline loops: CDR1 GTSNPN, CDR2 SVGIG (reference sequence). CDR3 sequence reads: CAWSLGLIYEQYF. DNA of the CDR3: TGTGCCTGGAGTCTTGGACTTATCTACGAGCAGTACTTC. The whole variable domain, filled in from reference TRBV30 and TRBJ2-7, reads SQTIHQWPATLVQPVGSPLSLECTVEGTSNPNLYWYRQAAGRGLQLLFYSVGIGQISSEVPQNLSASRPQDRQFILSSKKLLLSDSGFYLCAWSLGLIYEQYFGPGTRLTVT.

The chain uses TRBV5-4 and TRBJ1-2; 8 bases map to TRBD1. This CDR3 comprises 15 residues. Looked up from germline, CDR1 is SGHNT and CDR2 is YYREEE (reference sequence). With 2 bases clipped from V and 4 bases from J, the junction kept 7 bases outside the gene matches. CDR3 amino acids: CASSLDVTGGYGYTF. The DNA of the CDR3 is TGTGCCAGCAGCTTAGACGTAACAGGGGGCTATGGCTACACCTTC.

This chain links TRBV18 with TRBJ2-2; possible D gene TRBD1, 5 bases. Germline loops: CDR1 KGHSH, CDR2 LQKENI. Between the trimmed V and J ends, which lost 0 bases and 5 bases, there was a span of 10 bases. The CDR3 spans 15 residues. The CDR3 DNA reads as TGTGCCAGCTCACCACCGCAGGGCTCGACCGGGGAGCTGTTTTTT. It specifies CASSPPQGSTGELFF.

The CDR3 coding sequence is TGTGCCAGCAGTTTCAGGCAGGCCTCCAGGGGAGCTTTCTTT. Translating gives CASSFRQASRGAFF. The V call is TRBV28, the J call TRBJ1-1; TRBD1 might be the D (6 bases). Germline CDR1 MDHEN, CDR2 SYDVKM. The CDR3 runs 14 residues. Trimming stripped 3 bases from V and 10 bases from J, with 18 bases between. Together with reference TRBV28 and TRBJ1-1, the CDR3 gives the full variable domain: DVKVTQSSRYLVKRTGEKVFLECVQDMDHENMFWYRQDPGLGLRLIYFSYDVKMKEKGDIPEGYSVSREKKERFSLILESASTNQTSMYLCASSFRQASRGAFFGQGTRLTVV.

The gene calls are TRBV27 and TRBJ2-7; TRBD1 is a possible D gene (6 bases). The CDR3 covers 15 residues. The ends were cut back, 6 bases at V and 0 bases at J, with 15 bases in the middle. Germline V gene data show CDR1 as MNHEY and CDR2 as SMNVEV (reference sequence). CDR3: CASRRIGGASYEQYF. CDR3 sequence (DNA): TGTGCCAGCAGAAGGATTGGGGGCGCCTCCTACGAGCAGTACTTC.

The rearrangement links TRBV7-2 to TRBJ2-1; D remains unclear. V lost 2 bases to trimming and J lost 5 bases, with 13 bases between them. This CDR3 spans 15 amino acids. Per the germline V gene, CDR1 is SGHTA and CDR2 is FQGNSA. CDR3 sequence: CASSLLLAANNEQFF. CDR3 coding DNA: TGTGCCAGCAGCTTACTTCTTGCGGCAAACAATGAGCAGTTCTTC.

This clone has just one count. The gene calls are TRBV6-1 and TRBJ2-5, with D possibly being TRBD1 (6 bases). The ends were cut back, 2 bases at V and 3 bases at J, with 13 bases in the middle. Germline V gene data show CDR1 as MNHNS and CDR2 as SASEGT. CDR3 size: 15 residues. The CDR3 here is CASSEYLDSKETQYF. The CDR3 region has the DNA TGTGCCAGCAGTGAATATTTGGACAGCAAAGAGACCCAGTACTTC.

The chain joins TRBV19 to TRBJ1-4; D may be TRBD1 (5 bases). The CDR3 has 11 residues. Trimming cost V 7 bases and J 10 bases, with 10 bases left between them. Germline V CDR1 and CDR2: LNHDA, SQIVND (reference sequence). The CDR3 sequence: CASTTGGKLFF. CDR3 bases: TGTGCCAGTACCACCGGGGGAAAACTGTTTTTT.

This clone has just one count. The gene calls are TRBV7-9 and TRBJ2-1, with 10 bases lining up with TRBD1. V lost 5 bases to trimming and J lost 9 bases; unmatched junction nucleotides: 13. CDR3 length: 16 amino acids. The germline CDR1 and CDR2 sequences are SEHNR and FQNEAQ (reference sequence). The CDR3 DNA follows: TGTGCCAGCAGCCCCGCGGGGGGACAGGGGATGAGTGAGCAGTTCTTC. The encoded protein is CASSPAGGQGMSEQFF.

The V call is TRBV9, the J call TRBJ2-1; 9 nucleotides line up with TRBD2. V shed 4 bases, J shed 1 base, and the junction held 9 bases outside the gene matches. The CDR3 consists of 17 residues. The germline CDR1 and CDR2 sequences are SGDLS and YYNGEE. This chain's CDR3 is CASSTSPSGISYNEQFF. The CDR3 DNA follows: TGTGCCAGCAGCACCTCTCCTAGCGGGATATCCTACAATGAGCAGTTCTTC.

J is TRBJ1-1 and V is TRBV7-9; TRBD1 is a possible D gene (5 bases). V lost 5 bases and J lost 7, with 8 bases in between. Germline V gene data show CDR1 as SEHNR and CDR2 as FQNEAQ (reference sequence). The CDR3 sequence is 11 residues long. The CDR3 DNA sequence: TGTGCCAGCAGCAAAGGGGTTGAAGCTTTCTTT. It is translated as CASSKGVEAFF.